This T cell receptor beta chain is from a study of T cells after yellow fever vaccination. The sample holds many counts of this clonotype. CDR1 is LNHDA and CDR2 is SQIVND in the germline V gene (reference sequence). J gave up 5 bases and V 3 bases, and 10 bases lay outside the gene matches. CDR3 size: 16 residues. Using its own MiXCR run on the 5' RACE reads, TCRdb lists one record per CDR3 protein. The profile shows some 120,000 distinct CDR3 sequences, 13% to 15% of them singletons. This TCR was sampled from a man between 18 and 35 years old who received the YFV17D yellow fever vaccine. V gene TRBV19 combines with J gene TRBJ2-5; 9 nucleotides align to TRBD2. Specimen: CD8+ T cells sorted from PBMCs, collected 5 days after the yellow fever booster vaccination. CDR3 nucleotide sequence: TGTGCCAGTAGTATCCGGAGCGGGGGGCCGTGGGAGACCCAGTACTTC. Its translation: CASSIRSGGPWETQYF.